A single T cell receptor (beta chain) is shown here with its context. Its antigen is unknown. The record originates from a study of graft-versus-host responses after intestinal transplantation. Germline assignment: CDR1 KGHSH and CDR2 LQKENI. The CDR3 is 12 amino acids. Trimming pared 3 bases from V and 0 bases from J, leaving 3 bases between. Only in-frame clones appear in the TCRdb table, and some are missing; sequencing was by immunoSEQ multiplex PCR. Here the sample spans under 150,000 clones, just over 90% being singletons. The clonotype originates from a human donor who received an intestinal transplant. The chain uses TRBV18 and TRBJ2-7; D remains ambiguous. This specimen consisted of unstimulated CD4+ T cells sorted from spleen or lymph node cells, obtained before intestinal transplant. This CDR3 reads CASSPISYEQYF. The CDR3 DNA follows: TGTGCCAGCTCACCTATCTCCTACGAGCAGTACTTC.